A single sample gave rise to the 10 T cell receptor beta chains below, sequenced in a study of blood T cell repertoires in COVID-19. Data came from immunoSEQ multiplex PCR; TCRdb stores just in-frame clones and leaves some out. The profile covers under 200,000 clones, with more than 75% appearing a single time and 6.6% taken by the ten largest. Material: PBMCs or T cells enriched from blood (not recorded which). The receptor set was obtained from a woman in her forties or fifties who had recovered from COVID-19.

V and J are TRBV5-1 and TRBJ1-4; D perhaps matches TRBD1 (6 bases). The V gene's germline CDR1 is SGHRS and CDR2 YFSETQ. V was shortened by 4 bases and J by 6 bases, with 13 bases between the two germline ends. The CDR3 consists of 14 residues. CDR3 region: CASSLDSTDEKLFF. DNA of the CDR3: TGCGCCAGCAGCCTGGACAGTACCGATGAAAAACTGTTTTTT. Full variable domain (outside the CDR3, taken from reference TRBV5-1 and TRBJ1-4): KAGVTQTPRYLIKTRGQQVTLSCSPISGHRSVSWYQQTPGQGLQFLFEYFSETQRNKGNFPGRFSGRQFSNSRSEMNVSTLELGDSALYLCASSLDSTDEKLFFGSGTQLSVL.

This chain connects TRBV18 to TRBJ2-2; D gene uncertain. CDR3 length equals 14 residues. Germline V CDR1 and CDR2: KGHSH, LQKENI. V was clipped by 4 bases and J by 1 base, with 7 bases between them. As DNA, the CDR3 is TGTGCCAGCTCACTCGCAGGGAACACCGGGGAGCTGTTTTTT. It codes for CASSLAGNTGELFF.

The rearrangement joins TRBV20-1 to TRBJ2-5; 12 positions match TRBD2. The CDR3 spans 14 residues. CDR1 is DFQATT, CDR2 SNEGSKA, per germline (reference sequence). V shed 3 bases, J shed 6 bases, and the junction held 5 bases outside the gene matches. For the CDR3, the DNA is TGCAGTGCTAGTACTAGCGGGGGGATGAAGACCCAGTACTTC. It encodes CSASTSGGMKTQYF.

CDR3 DNA: TGTGCCAGCAGTGGACTCGGGACAGGTTTTACATTGGCCAAAAACATTCAGTACTTC. This encodes CASSGLGTGFTLAKNIQYF. This chain uses TRBV2 with TRBJ2-4; the match to TRBD1 covers 8 bases. Unmatched junction bases numbered 15, after V lost 4 bases and J lost 1 base. This CDR3 has 19 residues. Per the germline V gene, CDR1 is SNHLY and CDR2 is FYNNEI.

The chain has TRBV11-3 and TRBJ2-1, with TRBD2 matching over 12 bases. The CDR3 covers 15 residues. The V and J ends lost 4 bases and 7 bases, in that order; junction bases with no gene match: 5. Looked up from germline, CDR1 is SGHNT and CDR2 is YENEEA. CDR3 in DNA: TGTGCCAGCAGCTCTACTAGCGGGGGGCGTAATGAGCAGTTCTTC. Translating it yields CASSSTSGGRNEQFF.

The count of this clone is one. The chain employs TRBV25-1 and TRBJ1-1; D remains ambiguous. Looked up from germline, CDR1 is MGHDK and CDR2 is SYGVNS. CDR3 size: 13 residues. The V gene lost 3 bases and the J gene lost 1 base, with 6 bases spanning the gap. The CDR3 bases are TGTGCCAGCAGTGACCGGGGGAACACTGAAGCTTTCTTT. Translated, it gives CASSDRGNTEAFF. Together with reference TRBV25-1 and TRBJ1-1, the CDR3 gives the full variable domain: EADIYQTPRYLVIGTGKKITLECSQTMGHDKMYWYQQDPGMELHLIHYSYGVNSTEKGDLSSESTVSRIRTEHFPLTLESARPSHTSQYLCASSDRGNTEAFFGQGTRLTVV.

The chain recombines TRBV2 with TRBJ2-2; the D gene is possibly TRBD1 (6 bases). Per the germline V gene, CDR1 is SNHLY and CDR2 is FYNNEI. V lost 7 bases and J lost 6, with 18 bases in between. This CDR3 contains 15 residues. CDR3 DNA: TGTGCCAGCAAGGAAGGGGGTCTCGCCCCCGGGGAGCTGTTTTTT. Translated, it gives CASKEGGLAPGELFF.

The genes are TRBV4-2 and TRBJ1-1; D is possibly TRBD1 (6 bases). Looked up from germline, CDR1 is LGHNA and CDR2 is YNFKEQ. Trimming stripped 1 base from V and 0 bases from J, with 18 bases between. CDR3 length: 18 residues. In DNA form, the CDR3 reads TGTGCCAGCAGCCAAGGGGGTCCGGGGGGCCGCCTGAACACTGAAGCTTTCTTT. This gives the protein CASSQGGPGGRLNTEAFF.

This clone has more than one count but fewer than ten. The J gene is TRBJ1-2, the V gene TRBV27, with 7 bases identical to TRBD1. The CDR3 sequence is 15 residues long. Germline loops: CDR1 MNHEY, CDR2 SMNVEV (reference sequence). V was pared by 5 bases and J by 8 bases, with 14 bases of the junction left unmatched. CDR3 DNA sequence: TGTGCCAGCAGTCCCACGGGACAGTTGGCCGGGGGCTACACCTTC. It codes for CASSPTGQLAGGYTF.

The chain employs TRBV7-6 and TRBJ2-7, with 7 bases fitting TRBD1. Germline CDR1 reads SGHVS; CDR2 reads FNYEAQ. The J segment lost 7 bases and the V segment lost 4 bases, leaving 4 bases of the junction unmatched. This CDR3 is built from 12 residues. The CDR3 loop is CASSSAGGEQYF. Written as DNA, the CDR3 is TGTGCCAGCAGCTCCGCAGGGGGAGAGCAGTACTTC.